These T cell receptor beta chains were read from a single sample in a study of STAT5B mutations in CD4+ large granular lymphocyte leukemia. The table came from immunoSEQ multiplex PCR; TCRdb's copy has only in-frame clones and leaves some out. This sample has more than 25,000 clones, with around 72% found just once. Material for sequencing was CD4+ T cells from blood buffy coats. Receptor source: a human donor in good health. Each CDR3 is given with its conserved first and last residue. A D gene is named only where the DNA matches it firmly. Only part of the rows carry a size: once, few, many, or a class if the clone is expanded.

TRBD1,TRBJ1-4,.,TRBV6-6,CASRTEGQGVGKLFF,TGTGCCAGCAGGACGGAGGGACAGGGAGTTGGAAAACTGTTTTTT
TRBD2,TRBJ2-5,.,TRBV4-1,CASSRLGLARETQYF,TGCGCCAGCAGCCGACTTGGACTAGCCCGGGAGACCCAGTACTTC
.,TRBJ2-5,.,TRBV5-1,CASSLVAGDATQYF,TGCGCCAGCAGCTTGGTGGCAGGGGATGCGACCCAGTACTTC
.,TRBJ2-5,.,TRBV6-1,CASSEAVTPRVQYF,TGTGCCAGCAGTGAAGCGGTGACCCCGCGGGTCCAGTACTTC
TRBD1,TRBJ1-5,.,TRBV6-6,CASSYGTGYSNQPQHF,TGTGCCAGCAGTTACGGGACAGGGTATAGCAATCAGCCCCAGCATTTT
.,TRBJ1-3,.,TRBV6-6,CASSYDLSGNTIYF,TGTGCCAGCAGTTACGACCTCTCTGGAAACACCATATATTTT
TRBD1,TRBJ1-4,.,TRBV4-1,CASSPGTGAEKLFF,TGCGCCAGCAGCCCCGGGACAGGGGCTGAAAAACTGTTTTTT
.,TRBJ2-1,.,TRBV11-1,CASSLFGTSVVNEQFF,TGTGCCAGCAGCCTTTTTGGTACTTCAGTCGTCAATGAGCAGTTCTTC
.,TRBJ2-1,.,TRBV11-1,CASSSTREGRLFF,TGTGCCAGCAGCTCTACACGAGAAGGCAGGTTGTTCTTC
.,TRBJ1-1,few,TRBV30,CAWRRDAEAFF,TGTGCCTGGCGCAGGGACGCTGAAGCTTTCTTT
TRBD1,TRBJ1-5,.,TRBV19,CASKAPGTGLNQPQHF,TGTGCCAGTAAGGCCCCCGGGACAGGACTCAATCAGCCCCAGCATTTT
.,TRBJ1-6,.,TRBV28,CASSRRPYNSPLHF,TGTGCCAGCAGTCGCCGCCCTTATAATTCACCCCTCCACTTT
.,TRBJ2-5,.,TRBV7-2,CASTMTGKTQYF,TGTGCCAGCACCATGACAGGCAAGACCCAGTACTTC
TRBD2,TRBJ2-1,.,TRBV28,CASSLGPGLAGGNNEQFF,TGTGCCAGCAGTTTGGGGCCTGGACTAGCGGGAGGGAACAATGAGCAGTTCTTC
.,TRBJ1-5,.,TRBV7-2,CASSLGLSNQPQHF,TGTGCCAGCAGCTTGGGCCTAAGCAATCAGCCCCAGCATTTT
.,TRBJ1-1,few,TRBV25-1,CASSGTGRGTEAFF,TGTGCCAGCAGTGGAACAGGGAGGGGTACTGAAGCTTTCTTT
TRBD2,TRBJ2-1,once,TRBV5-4,CASSKTGTRALNGSYNEQFF,TGTGCCAGCAGCAAAACCGGGACTAGAGCGTTAAATGGCTCCTACAATGAGCAGTTCTTC
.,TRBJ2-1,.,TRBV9,CASSRVVDEQFF,TGTGCCAGCAGCCGTGTGGTCGATGAGCAGTTCTTC
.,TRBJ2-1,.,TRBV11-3,CASSLATLGSYNEQFF,TGTGCCAGCAGCTTAGCGACACTGGGATCCTACAATGAGCAGTTCTTC
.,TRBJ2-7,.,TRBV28,CASHSLGQPYEQYF,TGTGCCAGCCACTCATTGGGGCAGCCCTACGAGCAGTACTTC
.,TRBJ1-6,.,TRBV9,CASSVDGYDSPLHF,TGTGCCAGCAGCGTAGATGGGTACGATTCACCCCTCCACTTT
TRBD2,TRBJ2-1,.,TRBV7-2,CATARPGLATNEQFF,TGTGCCACGGCGAGGCCGGGACTAGCAACAAATGAGCAGTTCTTC
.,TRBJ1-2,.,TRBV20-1,CSAVGSYGYTF,TGCAGTGCTGTCGGGAGCTATGGCTACACCTTC
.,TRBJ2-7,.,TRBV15,CATSRDSTSHEQYF,TGTGCCACCAGCAGAGATAGTACTAGCCACGAGCAGTACTTC
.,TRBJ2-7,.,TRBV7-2,CASSLEVGEQYF,TGTGCCAGCAGCTTAGAAGTGGGGGAGCAGTACTTC
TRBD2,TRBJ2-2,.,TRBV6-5,CASSLLSGRANGELFF,TGTGCCAGCAGTTTACTCAGCGGGAGGGCCAACGGGGAGCTGTTTTTT